One and the same sample provided the 32 T cell receptor beta chains below, sequenced in a study of early T cells in non-severe SARS-CoV-2 infection. TCRdb processed the 5' RACE reads anew with MiXCR; each CDR3 protein has one entry. The data show some 77,000 distinct CDR3 sequences, with approximately 15% seen just once and 2.9% held by the top ten. Sequencing was done on a sample of whole blood. These receptor sequences come from an adult who was a healthcare worker with PCR-confirmed SARS-CoV-2 infection or an uninfected control (not recorded which).

This clonotype was recorded a few times. The V and J genes are TRBV6-2 or TRBV6-3 and TRBJ2-3; tentatively, D is TRBD1 (5 bases). Germline CDR1 reads MNHEY; CDR2 reads SVGEGT. The CDR3 loop spans 16 amino acids. Trimming took 4 bases from V and 4 from J, leaving 18 bases between them. The CDR3 reads CASSLWQGLAADTQYF. The CDR3 DNA reads as TGTGCCAGCAGTTTGTGGCAGGGTCTTGCAGCAGATACGCAGTATTTT.

CDR3 nucleotides: TGTGCCAGCAGTTTATCCACCGCCGGAGGAGAGCAGTACTTC. Protein product: CASSLSTAGGEQYF. The chain links TRBV27 to TRBJ2-7, with a weak D call TRBD2 (5 bases). There are 14 residues in the CDR3. Germline CDR1 and CDR2: MNHEY and SMNVEV (reference sequence). Trimming cost V 0 bases and J 7 bases, with 13 bases left between them.

V gene TRBV29-1 combines with J gene TRBJ2-7; D is uncertain. V was pared by 1 base and J by 0 bases, with 4 bases between. Germline CDR1 SQVTM, CDR2 ANQGSEA. The CDR3 spans 12 residues. For the CDR3, the DNA is TGCAGCGTTGAAGGACACTCCTACGAGCAGTACTTC. It encodes CSVEGHSYEQYF.

The V gene is TRBV5-6, the J gene TRBJ1-5; no definite D call. With 2 bases removed from V and 3 bases from J, the gap between germline ends came to 12 bases. The CDR3 sequence is 15 residues long. Germline V gene data show CDR1 as SGHDT and CDR2 as YYEEEE. CDR3 amino acids: CASSFLRAINQPQHF. The CDR3 nucleotides read TGTGCCAGCAGCTTCCTCCGGGCTATCAATCAGCCCCAGCATTTT. Variable domain in full (rest from reference TRBV5-6 and TRBJ1-5): DAGVTQSPTHLIKTRGQQVTLRCSPKSGHDTVSWYQQALGQGPQFIFQYYEEEERQRGNFPDRFSGHQFPNYSSELNVNALLLGDSALYLCASSFLRAINQPQHFGDGTRLSIL.

The chain has TRBV20-1 and TRBJ1-1, with D unresolved. Germline-derived CDR1 and CDR2 are DFQATT and SNEGSKA (reference sequence). The CDR3 runs 16 residues. Deletions cut 6 bases from V and 4 bases from J, with 24 bases between. CDR3 region: CSASRWEGNRVTEAFF. DNA for the CDR3: TGCAGTGCGTCACGGTGGGAGGGAAATCGAGTCACTGAAGCTTTCTTT.

The gene calls are TRBV5-1 and TRBJ2-7, with TRBD2 as a possible D gene (6 bases). The V and J ends lost 4 bases and 1 base respectively, with 9 bases between them. This CDR3 has 13 amino acids. The germline CDR1 and CDR2 sequences are SGHRS and YFSETQ. CDR3 sequence reads: CASSIGTSYEQYF. CDR3 coding DNA: TGCGCCAGCAGCATTGGGACTTCCTACGAGCAGTACTTC. Complete variable domain (other parts from reference TRBV5-1 and TRBJ2-7): KAGVTQTPRYLIKTRGQQVTLSCSPISGHRSVSWYQQTPGQGLQFLFEYFSETQRNKGNFPGRFSGRQFSNSRSEMNVSTLELGDSALYLCASSIGTSYEQYFGPGTRLTVT.

The chain has TRBV18 and TRBJ2-2, with TRBD2 matching over 11 bases. The V segment lost 1 base and the J segment 4 bases; nucleotides outside the gene matches: 2. Germline V gene sequence: CDR1 KGHSH, CDR2 LQKENI. CDR3 length equals 16 residues. CDR3 amino acids: CASSPRGTSGTGELFF. The CDR3 DNA reads TGTGCCAGCTCACCACGGGGGACTAGCGGCACCGGGGAGCTGTTTTTT.

The chain couples TRBV6-5 to TRBJ1-5, with D perhaps TRBD1 (6 bases). The V end was cut by 0 bases, the J end by 9 bases, with 12 bases between. CDR3 length: 14 amino acids. Germline V CDR1 and CDR2: MNHEY, SVGAGI. DNA of the CDR3: TGTGCCAGCAGTTACTCGACAGGAGACCGGCCCCAGCATTTT. It is translated as CASSYSTGDRPQHF.

Judged by abundance, this clonotype is medium-sized. The V gene is TRBV20-1, the J gene TRBJ2-3, with TRBD2 as a possible D gene (6 bases). The CDR3 extends over 15 amino acids. Trimming pared 0 bases from V and 1 base from J, leaving 11 bases between. The germline CDR1 and CDR2 sequences are DFQATT and SNEGSKA (reference sequence). The CDR3 nucleotides read TGCAGTGCTAGAGATCCCGGGGGAGGCACAGATACGCAGTATTTT. Translating it yields CSARDPGGGTDTQYF.

This clonotype has a handful of counts. The V gene is TRBV20-1, the J gene TRBJ2-1, with TRBD2 identical over 9 bases. The trim removed 2 bases at V and 8 bases at J, leaving 7 bases unmatched. The CDR3 loop spans 14 amino acids. Germline V gene data show CDR1 as DFQATT and CDR2 as SNEGSKA (reference sequence). The CDR3 is CSARKVAGVDEQFF. In DNA form, the CDR3 reads TGCAGTGCTAGAAAGGTAGCGGGAGTTGATGAGCAGTTCTTC.

Only one count was recorded for this clonotype. The rearrangement joins TRBV20-1 to TRBJ2-7, with D uncertain. From germline, CDR1 is DFQATT and CDR2 SNEGSKA (reference sequence). The germline V and J ends were trimmed by 5 bases and 3 bases, with 14 bases remaining between them. CDR3 size: 13 residues. DNA for the CDR3: TGCAGTGCTTGGACGGCTTTGAGCTACGAGCAGTACTTC. The encoded protein is CSAWTALSYEQYF.

This clonotype was found many times. The gene calls are TRBV12-3 or TRBV12-4 and TRBJ2-1; unclear D gene. The V gene lost 1 base and the J gene lost 7 bases, with 5 bases spanning the gap. The CDR3 loop spans 12 amino acids. CDR3 residues: CASSLGANEQFF. The CDR3 nucleotides read TGTGCCAGCAGTTTAGGGGCGAATGAGCAGTTCTTC.

The table lists this clonotype with a few counts. The rearrangement uses TRBV6-6 and TRBJ1-1; the D gene is possibly TRBD1 (6 bases). The CDR3 totals 17 residues. Trimming shortened V by 0 bases and J by 1 base, and 15 bases separated the two germline ends. The germline CDR1 and CDR2 sequences are MNHNY and SVGAGI (reference sequence). CDR3 coding DNA: TGTGCCAGCAGTTACTCGATGTTGCGACAGGCGAACACTGAAGCTTTCTTT. Translating it yields CASSYSMLRQANTEAFF.

The chain has TRBV12-3 or TRBV12-4 and TRBJ2-1; 13 positions match TRBD2. Unmatched junction bases numbered 8, after V lost 4 bases and J lost 8 bases. The CDR3 runs to 16 residues. For the CDR3, the DNA is TGTGCCAGCAGTTCCTATTCGGGACTAGCGGGACATGAGCAGTTCTTC. Translation gives CASSSYSGLAGHEQFF.

This clonotype was seen a handful of times. The rearrangement links TRBV15 to TRBJ1-6; D unclear. The length of the CDR3 is 16 residues. V was pared by 3 bases and J by 9 bases, with 18 bases between. The germline V gene encodes CDR1 LNHNV and CDR2 YYDKDF (reference sequence). As DNA, the CDR3 is TGTGCCACCAGCAGCCAGTTCGCCCGAGAAGGTTCACCCCTCCACTTT. Its translation is CATSSQFAREGSPLHF.

This chain links TRBV7-2 with TRBJ2-5; 10 bases fit TRBD1. J lost 5 bases, V lost 5 bases, and 8 bases had no gene match. The CDR3 totals 15 residues. Germline CDR1 is SGHTA and CDR2 is FQGNSA. CDR3: CASSLTTDRGETQYF. The CDR3 DNA sequence: TGTGCCAGCAGCCTGACCACGGACAGGGGGGAGACCCAGTACTTC.

The chain recombines TRBV29-1 with TRBJ2-5; maybe TRBD1 (6 bases). Trimming pared 6 bases from V and 5 bases from J, leaving 13 bases between. Germline lookup yields CDR1 SQVTM and CDR2 ANQGSEA. The CDR3 has 12 residues. For the CDR3, the DNA is TGCAGCGTGACAGGTTCATTCGAGACCCAGTACTTC. Translating gives CSVTGSFETQYF.

This clonotype was detected a few times. The CDR3 sequence is CASSGGSDRREQYF. The CDR3, as DNA: TGTGCCAGCAGCGGTGGATCAGACCGTAGGGAGCAGTACTTC. This chain joins TRBV7-2 and TRBJ2-7, with no clear D. The CDR3 length is 14 residues. Germline V gene sequence: CDR1 SGHTA, CDR2 FQGNSA. Trimming removed 5 bases from V and 7 bases from J, with 18 bases in between. Supplemented by reference TRBV7-2 and TRBJ2-7, the full variable domain reads GAGVSQSPSNKVTEKGKDVELRCDPISGHTALYWYRQSLGQGLEFLIYFQGNSAPDKSGLPSDRFSAERTGGSVSTLTIQRTQQEDSAVYLCASSGGSDRREQYFGPGTRLTVT.

The chain is built from TRBV6-1 and TRBJ1-5, with D unresolved. Germline V lookup: CDR1 MNHNS, CDR2 SASEGT. V lost 2 bases and J 4 bases, leaving 12 bases between the germline ends. The CDR3 sequence is 15 residues long. The CDR3 spells CASSERQSRNQPQHF. The CDR3 region has the DNA TGTGCCAGCAGTGAACGACAAAGCAGGAATCAGCCCCAGCATTTT.

The chain uses TRBV6-5 and TRBJ2-5, with 12 nucleotides matching TRBD2. The V and J ends lost 0 bases and 6 bases, in that order; junction bases with no gene match: 8. Per the germline V gene, CDR1 is MNHEY and CDR2 is SVGAGI. The CDR3 has 17 amino acids. The CDR3 bases are TGTGCCAGCAGTTACTCGGAACTAGCGGGGGGCACGAAGACCCAGTACTTC. As protein: CASSYSELAGGTKTQYF.

The chain carries TRBV6-1 and TRBJ2-3; the match to TRBD2 covers 15 bases. The CDR3 is 16 amino acids. The V and J ends lost 4 bases and 4 bases, in that order; junction bases with no gene match: 3. Germline CDR1 MNHNS, CDR2 SASEGT. In DNA form, the CDR3 reads TGTGCCAGCAGTGGGGGACTAGCGGGAGGCCCAGATACGCAGTATTTT. Its translation: CASSGGLAGGPDTQYF.

V is TRBV29-1 and J is TRBJ1-2, with D tentatively TRBD1 (5 bases). This CDR3 contains 11 residues. From germline, CDR1 is SQVTM and CDR2 ANQGSEA. V lost 2 bases, J lost 12 bases, and 13 bases lay in between. This chain's CDR3 is CSVEKGPENTF. The CDR3 coding sequence is TGCAGCGTTGAAAAGGGGCCGGAAAACACCTTC.

The chain is built from TRBV6-5 and TRBJ2-3; 8 nucleotides align to TRBD1. In germline, CDR1 is MNHEY, CDR2 SVGAGI. Trimming took 4 bases from V and 4 from J; bases not matched to a gene: 7. The CDR3 covers 15 residues. The CDR3, as DNA: TGTGCCAGCAGTTCCTTGGACAGGGACGCAGATACGCAGTATTTT. Its translation is CASSSLDRDADTQYF.

The J gene is TRBJ2-7, the V gene TRBV5-1, with TRBD2 as a possible D gene (5 bases). The V end was cut by 1 base, the J end by 2 bases, with 13 bases between. The CDR3 is 15 amino acids. In germline, CDR1 is SGHRS, CDR2 YFSETQ. The CDR3 DNA sequence: TGCGCCAGCAGCTTGTGGGTTAGCGAAGCCTACGAGCAGTACTTC. It specifies CASSLWVSEAYEQYF.

J is TRBJ2-7 and V is TRBV2; TRBD2 might be the D (6 bases). Germline CDR1 SNHLY, CDR2 FYNNEI. The V end was cut by 4 bases, the J end by 6 bases, with 16 bases between. The CDR3 runs 14 residues. CDR3 nucleotides: TGTGCCAGCAGTGGGGTCACGGAGGGGTCCGAGCAGTACTTC. This translates into CASSGVTEGSEQYF.

This clonotype was seen a few times. The chain recombines TRBV29-1 with TRBJ2-7, with D perhaps given as TRBD1 or TRBD2 (5 bases each). The CDR3 runs 13 residues. The germline V and J ends were trimmed by 6 bases and 6 bases, with 18 bases remaining between them. Germline V gene lookup returns CDR1 SQVTM and CDR2 ANQGSEA. CDR3 loop: CSVAVGTWGEQYF. The CDR3, as DNA: TGCAGCGTCGCCGTGGGGACCTGGGGCGAGCAGTACTTC.

This clonotype has more than one count but fewer than ten. Compared with germline, one end of the junction differs, possibly owing to a read error. V usage is TRBV27 and J usage is TRBJ2-2, with D possibly TRBD1 on 5 matching bases. This CDR3 region has 13 residues. From germline, CDR1 is MNHEY and CDR2 SMNVEV (reference sequence). This chain's CDR3 is CAISLMGPGELFF. The CDR3 nucleotides are TGTGCCATCAGTTTAATGGGGCCCGGGGAGCTGTTTTTT.

In this sample, this clonotype turned up a few times. V gene TRBV5-6 combines with J gene TRBJ2-7; a possible D gene is TRBD1 (6 bases). This CDR3 region has 16 residues. V gave up 0 bases and J gave up 1 base, with 14 bases separating them. Germline loops: CDR1 SGHDT, CDR2 YYEEEE. The DNA for the CDR3 is TGTGCCAGCAGCTTGGAGGGACAAGGATTATCCTACGAGCAGTACTTC. This gives the protein CASSLEGQGLSYEQYF.

There are many counts of this clonotype. The chain carries TRBV14 and TRBJ2-7; 11 bases match TRBD2. V gave up 6 bases and J gave up 6 bases; unmatched junction bases: 7. The CDR3 spans 14 residues. Looked up from germline, CDR1 is SGHDN and CDR2 is FVKESK. The CDR3, as DNA: TGTGCCAGCAGTTCGACTAGCGGGATATCCGAGCAGTACTTC. Translation: CASSSTSGISEQYF.

The gene calls are TRBV24-1 and TRBJ2-1; no clear D gene. V dropped 3 bases and J dropped 2 bases, with 10 bases sitting between them. The CDR3 has 15 amino acids. CDR1 and CDR2 (germline): KGHDR, SFDVKD. The CDR3 loop is CATSDPRTPYNEQFF. The CDR3 DNA reads as TGTGCCACCAGTGATCCGCGGACGCCCTACAATGAGCAGTTCTTC.

V is TRBV9 and J is TRBJ2-1, with a weak D call TRBD1 (6 bases). V gave up 7 bases and J gave up 2 bases, with 7 bases separating them. CDR1 is SGDLS, CDR2 YYNGEE, per germline. The CDR3 contains 12 residues. CDR3 residues: CASGGTYNEQFF. CDR3 bases: TGTGCCAGCGGGGGCACCTACAATGAGCAGTTCTTC.

This clonotype was seen repeatedly, ten times or more. The genes are TRBV3-1 and TRBJ1-6; no firm D call. V was pared by 4 bases and J by 7 bases, with 11 bases between. This CDR3 spans 14 amino acids. Looked up from germline, CDR1 is LGHDT and CDR2 is YNNKEL (reference sequence). The CDR3 spells CASSPELLNSPLHF. In DNA, the CDR3 is TGTGCCAGCAGCCCGGAACTCCTGAATTCACCCCTCCACTTT. Using reference TRBV3-1 and TRBJ1-6 for the parts outside the CDR3, the full variable domain is DTAVSQTPKYLVTQMGNDKSIKCEQNLGHDTMYWYKQDSKKFLKIMFSYNNKELIINETVPNRFSPKSPDKAHLNLHINSLELGDSAVYFCASSPELLNSPLHFGNGTRLTVT.